The rows below give T cell receptor beta chains drawn from one sample of a study of T cells after yellow fever vaccination. TCRdb recomputed calls from the 5' RACE reads with MiXCR, one row per CDR3 protein. The data hold roughly 500,000 distinct CDR3 sequences, with roughly 21% observed a single time. Source: PBMCs, taken 15 days after the yellow fever booster vaccination. These receptors all come from a man aged 25-45 years who received the YFV17D yellow fever vaccine. Both conserved end residues are part of each CDR3. D genes are given only for firm matches. Rows may omit the clone size; those that give it use once, few, many or a size class.

13	.	TRBV10-3	TRBJ1-5	few	CAHSAGDNQPQHF	TGTGCGCACTCAGCGGGGGACAATCAGCCCCAGCATTTT
14	TRBD1	TRBV20-1	TRBJ2-6	.	CSAPDRRGANVLTF	TGCAGTGCTCCGGACAGGCGCGGGGCCAACGTCCTGACTTTC
12	.	TRBV20-1	TRBJ1-6	many	CSATGPGSPLHF	TGCAGTGCTACAGGGCCGGGTTCACCCCTCCACTTT
16	.	TRBV24-1	TRBJ2-1	.	CATSDSGTQFNNEQFF	TGTGCCACCAGTGACTCCGGGACTCAATTTAACAATGAGCAGTTCTTC
14	TRBD1	TRBV10-3	TRBJ1-6	.	CAAHGQGDNSPLHF	TGTGCCGCCCACGGACAGGGGGATAATTCACCCCTCCACTTT
12	.	TRBV20-1	TRBJ2-7	.	CSAGMRLGEQYF	TGCAGTGCTGGGATGAGGTTAGGGGAGCAGTACTTC
14	TRBD2	TRBV12-3/TRBV12-4	TRBJ2-1	few	CASRRTSGRGEQFF	TGTGCCAGCAGAAGGACTAGCGGGAGGGGAGAGCAGTTCTTC
15	.	TRBV5-1	TRBJ1-3	.	CASSSTARTGNTIYF	TGCGCCAGCAGCTCTACAGCGAGAACTGGAAACACCATATATTTT
18	.	TRBV29-1	TRBJ2-4	few	CSTTGAATESYSKNIQYF	TGCAGCACCACGGGGGCCGCGACCGAATCATATTCCAAAAACATTCAGTACTTC
16	.	TRBV6-1	TRBJ2-5	.	CASSPLLGGIQETQYF	TGTGCCAGCAGCCCACTCTTAGGGGGTATCCAAGAGACCCAGTACTTC
14	.	TRBV28	TRBJ2-7	.	CASSLMQGVGELYF	TGTGCCAGCAGTTTAATGCAGGGAGTGGGCGAGCTGTACTTC
15	TRBD2	TRBV5-1	TRBJ2-3	.	CASSPGLAGDDTQYF	TGCGCCAGCAGCCCGGGACTAGCGGGAGACGATACGCAGTATTTT
16	TRBD2	TRBV12-3/TRBV12-4	TRBJ2-1	few	CASSSSGRAGFGEQFF	TGTGCCAGCAGTTCTAGCGGGAGGGCCGGTTTTGGTGAGCAGTTCTTC
14	.	TRBV12-3/TRBV12-4	TRBJ1-5	.	CASGLRYSNQPQHF	TGTGCCAGCGGCCTACGTTATAGCAATCAGCCCCAGCATTTT
14	.	TRBV7-2	TRBJ2-7	many	CASSLGGSYYEQYF	TGTGCCAGCAGCTTAGGCGGGTCCTACTACGAGCAGTACTTC
15	.	TRBV4-3	TRBJ1-1	few	CASSQVLGMNTEAFF	TGCGCCAGCAGCCAAGTGTTGGGAATGAACACTGAAGCTTTCTTT
14	.	TRBV7-9	TRBJ2-5	.	CASSSLTVQETQYF	TGTGCCAGCAGCTCACTGACAGTCCAAGAGACCCAGTACTTC
15	TRBD1	TRBV2	TRBJ1-5	.	CASIQGVDANQPQHF	TGTGCCAGCATTCAGGGGGTCGACGCCAATCAGCCCCAGCATTTT
20	TRBD2	TRBV3-1	TRBJ2-1	.	CASRPKAGVPGVPSYNEQFF	TGTGCCAGCAGGCCTAAAGCGGGAGTACCGGGAGTTCCATCTTACAATGAGCAGTTCTTC
10	.	TRBV1	TRBJ2-5	.	CTSGWGAQYF	TGCACCAGTGGATGGGGTGCCCAGTACTTC
15	TRBD1	TRBV28	TRBJ1-4	once	CASSRGAGGREKLFF	TGTGCCAGCAGTAGGGGAGCAGGGGGGAGAGAAAAACTGTTTTTT
13	.	TRBV6-1	TRBJ2-3	few	CASKWAGTDTQYF	TGTGCCAGCAAGTGGGCAGGGACAGATACGCAGTATTTT
16	.	TRBV7-2	TRBJ2-1	few	CASSQGWDLSYNEQFF	TGTGCCAGCAGCCAAGGGTGGGACCTCTCCTACAATGAGCAGTTCTTC
16	TRBD2	TRBV5-1	TRBJ2-2	.	CASSPLAGVRPGELFF	TGCGCCAGCAGCCCCTTAGCGGGAGTTAGGCCCGGGGAGCTGTTTTTT
14	TRBD1	TRBV10-3	TRBJ2-1	few	CAISQDRVGDEQFF	TGTGCCATCAGTCAAGACAGGGTGGGTGATGAGCAGTTCTTC
12	.	TRBV6-2/TRBV6-3	TRBJ2-1	few	CASSYSEREQFF	TGTGCCAGCAGTTACTCAGAGCGTGAGCAGTTCTTC
12	.	TRBV7-2	TRBJ2-7	few	CASSVDTREQYF	TGTGCCAGCAGCGTGGACACGCGGGAGCAGTACTTC
14	TRBD1	TRBV28	TRBJ1-1	.	CASRSGTGDTEAFF	TGTGCCAGCAGGTCCGGGACAGGGGACACTGAAGCTTTCTTT
13	.	TRBV14	TRBJ2-7	few	CASSQGLAYEQYF	TGTGCCAGCAGCCAAGGTTTAGCCTACGAGCAGTACTTC
16	TRBD2	TRBV6-5	TRBJ2-1	.	CASSYRGTSGRKGSFF	TGTGCCAGCAGTTACCGAGGGACTAGCGGGAGAAAAGGCAGCTTCTTC
16	.	TRBV12-3/TRBV12-4	TRBJ2-1	few	CASTSFRAGSHNEQFF	TGTGCCAGCACCTCGTTTAGGGCAGGCAGCCACAATGAGCAGTTCTTC
12	.	TRBV10-3	TRBJ2-7	.	CAIGGSYYEQYF	TGTGCCATCGGGGGCTCTTACTACGAGCAGTACTTC
15	TRBD2	TRBV3-1	TRBJ2-3	.	CASSRFAGGPDTQYF	TGTGCCAGCAGCCGGTTTGCGGGAGGGCCAGATACGCAGTATTTT
17	TRBD1	TRBV20-1	TRBJ2-7	.	CSAIPGTGGDDYYEQYF	TGCAGTGCTATACCTGGGACAGGGGGTGACGACTACTACGAGCAGTACTTC
10	.	TRBV20-1	TRBJ2-3	.	CSARGHTQYF	TGCAGTGCTAGGGGGCATACGCAGTATTTT
14	.	TRBV4-3	TRBJ2-7	.	CASSPTHGSYEQYF	TGCGCCAGCAGCCCAACTCATGGGTCCTACGAGCAGTACTTC
13	.	TRBV19	TRBJ2-7	few	CASSSKPSYEQYF	TGTGCCAGTAGTTCCAAGCCGAGCTACGAGCAGTACTTC
14	.	TRBV29-1	TRBJ1-5	.	CSVAVGDSNQPQHF	TGCAGCGTTGCTGTCGGGGATAGCAATCAGCCCCAGCATTTT
14	.	TRBV7-2	TRBJ2-1	few	CASSLEQLPNEQFF	TGTGCCAGCAGCTTAGAACAGCTACCGAATGAGCAGTTCTTC
12	.	TRBV28	TRBJ2-3	.	CASSSRWDTQYF	TGTGCCAGCAGTTCCCGGTGGGATACGCAGTATTTT
14	.	TRBV7-2	TRBJ1-1	.	CASSFHGMNTEAFF	TGTGCCAGCAGCTTCCACGGGATGAACACTGAAGCTTTCTTT
14	.	TRBV12-3/TRBV12-4	TRBJ2-7	few	CASSQGGPPYEQYF	TGTGCCAGCAGTCAGGGGGGACCCCCCTACGAGCAGTACTTC
16	TRBD1	TRBV5-6	TRBJ2-7	few	CASSPSGTGHLYEQYF	TGTGCCAGCAGCCCGTCCGGGACAGGTCACCTCTACGAGCAGTACTTC
13	.	TRBV24-1	TRBJ2-3	.	CATSNGAVDTQYF	TGTGCCACCAGTAACGGGGCGGTAGATACGCAGTATTTT
14	TRBD1	TRBV7-9	TRBJ2-2	many	CASSGTANTGELFF	TGTGCCAGCAGCGGGACAGCGAACACCGGGGAGCTGTTTTTT
13	TRBD1	TRBV5-1	TRBJ2-7	.	CASSSRGLYEQYF	TGCGCCAGCAGCTCCAGGGGGCTCTACGAGCAGTACTTC
16	.	TRBV6-5	TRBJ2-1	.	CASSTSIAEWNNEQFF	TGTGCCAGCAGTACTTCTATAGCGGAATGGAACAATGAGCAGTTCTTC
15	.	TRBV18	TRBJ2-5	few	CASSPSVGIQETQYF	TGTGCCAGCTCACCATCGGTTGGCATACAAGAGACCCAGTACTTC
15	TRBD2	TRBV20-1	TRBJ2-3	.	CSAHGGALPPDTQYF	TGCAGTGCCCACGGGGGGGCCCTACCCCCAGATACGCAGTATTTT
21	.	TRBV4-1	TRBJ2-4	many	CASSQEVTGWKGVRAKNIQYF	TGCGCCAGCAGCCAAGAAGTAACAGGTTGGAAAGGTGTGAGGGCCAAAAACATTCAGTACTTC
14	TRBD1	TRBV6-5	TRBJ2-5	few	CASRGTGGGETQYF	TGTGCCAGCAGAGGGACAGGGGGCGGCGAGACCCAGTACTTC
14	.	TRBV29-1	TRBJ2-1	.	CSGSFGRFYNEQFF	TGCAGCGGCTCCTTCGGCCGCTTTTACAATGAGCAGTTCTTC
13	.	TRBV29-1	TRBJ1-1	.	CSVGADVWTEAFF	TGCAGCGTTGGGGCAGACGTTTGGACTGAAGCTTTCTTT
14	.	TRBV20-1	TRBJ2-3	.	CSAPSERSTDTQYF	TGCAGTGCCCCTTCAGAGCGAAGCACAGATACGCAGTATTTT
15	TRBD2	TRBV5-1	TRBJ2-3	few	CASSSRTSGGDTQYF	TGCGCCAGCAGCAGCCGGACTAGCGGCGGAGATACGCAGTATTTT